The 19 T cell receptor beta chains given below trace back to one sample, sequenced in a study of OX40 agonist ivuxolimab in advanced cancers. Sequencing was performed with immunoSEQ multiplex PCR; in TCRdb, only in-frame clones are kept and a portion is missing. The table records about 43,000 clones, approximately 86% of them present only once. This specimen was CD4+ or CD8+ T cells sorted from blood, taken in a trial of the OX40 agonist ivuxolimab. The source of these receptors is an adult with an advanced solid tumor such as melanoma, head and neck, liver or kidney cancer.

The chain links TRBV5-4 to TRBJ2-5; tentative D call: TRBD2 (6 bases). CDR3 length: 15 residues. Trimming left V 6 bases short and J 0 bases short, with 15 bases between. Germline CDR1 SGHNT, CDR2 YYREEE (reference sequence). CDR3 sequence reads: CASTMEGAHQETQYF. Written as DNA, the CDR3 is TGTGCCAGCACCATGGAGGGAGCCCACCAAGAGACCCAGTACTTC.

V gene TRBV20-1 combines with J gene TRBJ1-2; TRBD1 might be the D (6 bases). This CDR3 region has 11 residues. Germline V gene lookup returns CDR1 DFQATT and CDR2 SNEGSKA (reference sequence). Trimming stripped 6 bases from V and 8 bases from J, with 13 bases between. The CDR3 nucleotides read TGCAGTGCATGGACAGTAGGAGGCTACACCTTC. Its translation: CSAWTVGGYTF.

V and J are TRBV7-3 and TRBJ2-7; 10 nucleotides agree with TRBD2. Germline lookup yields CDR1 SGHTA and CDR2 FQGTGA. This CDR3 spans 14 amino acids. The junction had 5 bases not matched to a gene; V was cut back by 3 bases and J by 6 bases. CDR3 in amino acids: CASSLTSGFVEQYF. The CDR3 region has the DNA TGTGCCAGCAGCTTGACTAGCGGGTTTGTCGAGCAGTACTTC.

This clone was recorded only once. J is TRBJ2-4 and V is TRBV6-1, with 9 nucleotides matching TRBD1. With V trimmed by 0 bases and J by 5 bases, 5 bases remained unmatched. This CDR3 has 16 amino acids. Germline-derived CDR1 and CDR2 are MNHNS and SASEGT. The CDR3 DNA is TGTGCCAGCAGTGAAGCGGTCGGACAGGGGCAAAACATTCAGTACTTC. Translating it yields CASSEAVGQGQNIQYF.

This chain connects TRBV19 to TRBJ1-5, with unresolved D. The CDR3 is made up of 12 amino acids. The V gene lost 8 bases and the J gene lost 3 bases, with 8 bases spanning the gap. Germline V gives CDR1 LNHDA, CDR2 SQIVND (reference sequence). The CDR3 protein is CASQDANQPQHF. The CDR3 bases are TGTGCCAGTCAGGACGCCAATCAGCCCCAGCATTTT.

The genes are TRBV5-1 and TRBJ2-2; D tentatively reads TRBD1 or TRBD2 (5 bases each). Germline V CDR1 and CDR2: SGHRS, YFSETQ. V lost 6 bases and J 7 bases, leaving 22 bases between the germline ends. CDR3 length: 16 amino acids. CDR3 in amino acids: CASTDTAGTLGGELFF. In nucleotides, the CDR3 is TGCGCCAGCACCGATACAGCCGGGACCTTGGGCGGGGAGCTGTTTTTT.

The chain uses TRBV27 and TRBJ2-7, with a weak D call TRBD1 (5 bases). The CDR3 has 14 residues. The germline gives CDR1 MNHEY, CDR2 SMNVEV (reference sequence). V lost 2 bases and J 6 bases, leaving 14 bases between the germline ends. CDR3 coding DNA: TGTGCCAGCAGTTTAGGGTTAGCAAGGGGCGAGCAGTACTTC. Residues: CASSLGLARGEQYF.

The chain uses TRBV11-1 and TRBJ2-5, with 13 nucleotides matching TRBD2. V dropped 4 bases and J dropped 3; count of bases not matched to a gene: 8. CDR1 is SGHAT and CDR2 is FQDESV in the germline V gene (reference sequence). This CDR3 is 17 amino acids long. The CDR3 spells CASSSSYGLAGEETQYF. In nucleotides, the CDR3 is TGTGCCAGCAGCTCCTCCTATGGACTAGCGGGAGAAGAGACCCAGTACTTC.

The chain links TRBV18 to TRBJ1-1, with TRBD1 matching 7 bases. CDR1 is KGHSH, CDR2 LQKENI, per germline. The J segment lost 1 base and the V segment lost 3 bases, leaving 8 bases of the junction unmatched. The CDR3 contains 16 residues. In nucleotides, the CDR3 is TGTGCCAGCTCACCGAGGCGAGGGGGCGAGAACACTGAAGCTTTCTTT. Its protein is CASSPRRGGENTEAFF.

This chain connects TRBV9 to TRBJ2-1; TRBD2 aligns across 9 bases. J gave up 8 bases and V 4 bases, and 7 bases lay outside the gene matches. Germline CDR1 and CDR2: SGDLS and YYNGEE. The CDR3 loop spans 14 amino acids. The CDR3 region is CASSRGLAGDEQFF. The CDR3 DNA follows: TGTGCCAGCAGCAGGGGACTAGCAGGCGATGAGCAGTTCTTC. The full variable domain, with the rest looked up from reference TRBV9 and TRBJ2-1, is DSGVTQTPKHLITATGQRVTLRCSPRSGDLSVYWYQQSLDQGLQFLIQYYNGEERAKGNILERFSAQQFPDLHSELNLSSLELGDSALYFCASSRGLAGDEQFFGPGTRLTVL.

A few counts support this clone. J is TRBJ1-1 and V is TRBV21-1. TRBV21-1 is marked as a pseudogene. The length of the CDR3 is 18 residues. CDR3 coding DNA: TGTGCCAGCAGCAAAGAGGGGCGGGAGTTCTGGGGGGACACTGAAGCTTTCTTT. Amino acid sequence: CASSKEGREFWGDTEAFF.

The genes are TRBV28 and TRBJ2-7; 11 bases line up with TRBD2. The junction had 8 bases not matched to a gene; V was cut back by 5 bases and J by 2 bases. The germline V gene encodes CDR1 MDHEN and CDR2 SYDVKM. The CDR3 has 16 residues. The CDR3 is CASSPPSGGSAYEQYF. The CDR3 DNA reads as TGTGCCAGCAGTCCCCCTAGCGGGGGGTCCGCCTACGAGCAGTACTTC.

The CDR3 DNA sequence: TGTGCCAGCAGCGGCACACATATCAATGAGCAGTTCTTC. The encoded protein is CASSGTHINEQFF. The V gene is TRBV2, the J gene TRBJ2-1; D is uncertain. Germline V CDR1 and CDR2: SNHLY, FYNNEI. The CDR3 covers 13 residues. Trimming took off 6 bases at V and 6 bases at J, with 12 bases between the two ends.

The chain links TRBV28 to TRBJ2-5; weak D call: TRBD1 (6 bases). There are 13 residues in the CDR3. With 8 bases removed from V and 1 base from J, the gap between germline ends came to 11 bases. Germline CDR1 is MDHEN and CDR2 is SYDVKM. CDR3 sequence (DNA): TGTGCCAGCGCGCGACAGGTCCAAGAGACCCAGTACTTC. As protein: CASARQVQETQYF.

This clone was counted a few times. The rearrangement links TRBV2 to TRBJ1-2; D possibly corresponds to TRBD1 (5 bases). Germline V gene data show CDR1 as SNHLY and CDR2 as FYNNEI. The germline V and J ends were trimmed by 7 bases and 11 bases, with 20 bases remaining between them. The CDR3 totals 13 residues. The CDR3 sequence is CASKGVDTGGYTF. CDR3 nucleotides: TGTGCCAGCAAGGGTGTGGACACGGGGGGATACACCTTC.

V gene TRBV2 combines with J gene TRBJ1-5, with D possibly TRBD1 on 6 matching bases. V lost 6 bases and J lost 4, with 10 bases in between. The CDR3 loop spans 13 amino acids. Germline V gene lookup returns CDR1 SNHLY and CDR2 FYNNEI. CDR3 in amino acids: CASSRGQNQPQHF. CDR3 bases: TGTGCCAGCAGCCGAGGACAGAATCAGCCCCAGCATTTT.

The rearrangement links TRBV6-4 to TRBJ1-1, with D hard to call. The germline V gene encodes CDR1 MRHNA and CDR2 SNTAGT. The V end lost 6 bases, the J end lost 4 bases, and 6 bases lay between the germline ends. The CDR3 has 11 amino acids. CDR3 nucleotides: TGTGCCAGCAGGATGGGCACTGAAGCTTTCTTT. The encoded protein is CASRMGTEAFF.

Only a few counts were recorded for this clone. The V gene is TRBV7-4, the J gene TRBJ2-7; the D is unclear. Germline V gives CDR1 SGHVT, CDR2 SQSDAQ. This CDR3 region has 13 residues. V was pared by 6 bases and J by 4 bases, with 13 bases between. The CDR3 is CASRRDQFYEQYF. The CDR3 DNA is TGTGCCAGCAGGAGAGACCAGTTTTACGAGCAGTACTTC.

This chain joins TRBV7-2 and TRBJ1-1, with TRBD1 as a possible D gene (5 bases). Germline V gene sequence: CDR1 SGHTA, CDR2 FQGNSA. V lost 2 bases and J 2 bases, leaving 6 bases between the germline ends. The CDR3 has 13 residues. CDR3 sequence: CASSLRGNTEAFF. CDR3 nucleotides: TGTGCCAGCAGCTTAAGGGGCAACACTGAAGCTTTCTTT.